This T cell receptor (beta chain) was retrieved from a study of blood T cell repertoires in COVID-19. Study summary: T cells, B-cell-depleted T cells, or PBMCs supplied cDNA or gDNA.

Original processing notes: Amplification of reference gene primers was used by the study to estimate nucleated cell counts. The data were produced by immunoSEQ multiplex PCR, yet TCRdb's version contains in-frame clones alone and is incomplete. D and trimming come from the DNA, and the V and J calls and clone size come from that table. This table has around 120,000 clones, under 80% appearing once. Material: peripheral blood. This clonotype was sampled from an older man with active or convalescent COVID-19.

The CDR3 sequence is CASTLAGGGTQYF. The CDR3, as DNA: TGTGCCAGCACCCTAGCGGGAGGGGGGACCCAGTACTTC. The chain uses TRBV7-2 and TRBJ2-5, with TRBD2 identical over 12 bases. Germline trimming cut 7 bases from V and 7 bases from J; bases unmatched to any gene: 4. CDR3 length: 13 residues. Germline CDR1 SGHTA, CDR2 FQGNSA.